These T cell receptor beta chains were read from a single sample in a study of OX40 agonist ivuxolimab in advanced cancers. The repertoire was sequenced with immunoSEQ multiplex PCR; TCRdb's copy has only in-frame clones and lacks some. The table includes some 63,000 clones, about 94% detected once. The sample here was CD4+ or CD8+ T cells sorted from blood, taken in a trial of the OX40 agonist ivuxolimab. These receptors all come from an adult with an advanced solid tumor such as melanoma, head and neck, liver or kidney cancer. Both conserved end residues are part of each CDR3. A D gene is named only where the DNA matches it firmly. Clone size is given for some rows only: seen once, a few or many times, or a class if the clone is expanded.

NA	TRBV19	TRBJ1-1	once	CASSIAEGAPRPVNTEAFF	TGTGCCAGTAGTATAGCGGAAGGGGCCCCCCGCCCAGTGAACACTGAAGCTTTCTTT
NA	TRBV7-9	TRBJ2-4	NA	CASSRAKNIQYF	TGTGCCAGCAGTCGGGCCAAAAACATTCAGTACTTC
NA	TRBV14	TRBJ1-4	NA	CASSQVGKEEKLFF	TGTGCCAGCAGCCAGGTGGGCAAGGAGGAAAAACTGTTTTTT
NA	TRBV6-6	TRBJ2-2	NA	CASSPYGELFF	TGTGCCAGCAGTCCATACGGGGAGCTGTTTTTT
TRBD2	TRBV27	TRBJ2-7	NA	CASSLRGGPYEQYF	TGTGCCAGCAGTTTAAGGGGAGGGCCGTACGAGCAGTACTTC
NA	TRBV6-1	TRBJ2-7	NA	CASSEGGLHF	TGTGCCAGCAGTGAAGGGGGACTGCACTTC
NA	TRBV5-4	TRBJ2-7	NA	CASKGGAYEQYF	TGTGCCAGCAAAGGAGGGGCCTACGAGCAGTACTTC
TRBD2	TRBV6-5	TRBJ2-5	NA	CASSIGPGLEETQYF	TGTGCCAGCAGTATCGGACCGGGACTAGAAGAGACCCAGTACTTC
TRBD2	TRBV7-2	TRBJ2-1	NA	CANSLAGLAALGEQFF	TGTGCCAACAGCTTAGCGGGACTAGCGGCCCTGGGTGAGCAGTTCTTC
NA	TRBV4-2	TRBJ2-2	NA	CASSPHPQNTGELFF	TGTGCCAGCAGCCCCCACCCCCAGAACACCGGGGAGCTGTTTTTT
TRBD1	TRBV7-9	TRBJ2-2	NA	CASSLGQGRYWELFF	TGTGCCAGCAGCCTAGGACAGGGGCGGTACTGGGAGCTGTTTTTT
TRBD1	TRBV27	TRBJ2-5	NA	CASSARQGAEETQYF	TGTGCCAGCAGTGCACGACAGGGGGCGGAAGAGACCCAGTACTTC
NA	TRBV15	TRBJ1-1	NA	CATAGGRGTEAFF	TGTGCCACCGCCGGGGGGCGGGGCACTGAAGCTTTCTTT
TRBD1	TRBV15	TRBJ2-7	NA	CATSRDMGQPYEQYF	TGTGCCACCAGCAGAGATATGGGACAGCCCTACGAGCAGTACTTC
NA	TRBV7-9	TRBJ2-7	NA	CASSLPDMSSYEQYF	TGTGCCAGCAGCTTACCGGACATGAGCTCCTACGAGCAGTACTTC
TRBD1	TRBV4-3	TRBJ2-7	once	CASSQDLGRGSYEQYF	TGCGCCAGCAGCCAAGATCTCGGCAGGGGGTCCTACGAGCAGTACTTC
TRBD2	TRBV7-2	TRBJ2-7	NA	CASSFGPSGYSYEQYF	TGTGCCAGCAGCTTCGGTCCTAGCGGGTACTCCTACGAGCAGTACTTC
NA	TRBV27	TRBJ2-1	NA	CASSLSNEQFF	TGTGCCAGCAGTTTAAGCAATGAGCAGTTCTTC
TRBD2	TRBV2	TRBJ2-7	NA	CASIGTVSGRSYEQYF	TGTGCCAGCATTGGGACCGTTAGCGGGAGGTCCTACGAGCAGTACTTC
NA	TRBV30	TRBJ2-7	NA	CAWSIGTAYEQYF	TGTGCCTGGAGTATCGGGACGGCCTACGAGCAGTACTTC
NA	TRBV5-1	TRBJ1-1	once	CASSLDGGNTEAFF	TGCGCCAGCAGCTTGGACGGGGGAAACACTGAAGCTTTCTTT
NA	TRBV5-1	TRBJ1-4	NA	CASSLVRAGANEKLFF	TGCGCCAGCAGCTTGGTCCGGGCTGGAGCTAATGAAAAACTGTTTTTT
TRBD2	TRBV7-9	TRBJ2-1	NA	CAVSWTSGASYNEQFF	TGTGCCGTGTCCTGGACTAGCGGAGCATCCTACAATGAGCAGTTCTTC
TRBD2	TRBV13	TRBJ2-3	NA	CASSLEGGTSGILRSDTQYF	TGTGCCAGCAGCTTAGAGGGAGGGACTAGCGGGATACTTAGGTCAGATACGCAGTATTTT
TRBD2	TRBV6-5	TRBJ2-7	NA	CASGRAVYEQYF	TGTGCCAGCGGGAGGGCCGTATACGAGCAGTACTTC
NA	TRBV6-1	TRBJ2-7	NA	CASSEGAYEQYF	TGTGCCAGCAGTGAAGGGGCCTACGAGCAGTACTTC
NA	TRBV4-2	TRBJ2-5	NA	CASSLGAGEQYF	TGTGCCAGCAGCCTGGGGGCGGGGGAGCAGTACTTC
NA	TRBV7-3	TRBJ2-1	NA	CASSLRGAYNEQFF	TGTGCCAGCAGCTTAAGGGGCGCCTACAATGAGCAGTTCTTC
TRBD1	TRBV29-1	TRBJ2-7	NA	CSARTGDAYEQYF	TGCAGCGCCCGGACAGGGGACGCCTACGAGCAGTACTTC
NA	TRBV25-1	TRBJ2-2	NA	CASIDPTGELFF	TGTGCCAGCATCGACCCCACCGGGGAGCTGTTTTTT
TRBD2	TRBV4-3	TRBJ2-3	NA	CASSQGLAGTDTQYF	TGCGCCAGCAGCCAAGGACTAGCGGGGACAGATACGCAGTATTTT
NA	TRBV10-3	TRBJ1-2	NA	CAISESRGNYGYTF	TGTGCCATCAGTGAGTCTCGGGGTAACTATGGCTACACCTTC
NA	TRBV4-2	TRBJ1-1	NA	CASSQGTVRVGEAFF	TGTGCCAGCAGCCAAGGGACAGTAAGGGTTGGTGAAGCTTTCTTT
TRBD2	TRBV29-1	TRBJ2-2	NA	CSIKREREVTGELFF	TGCAGCATAAAGAGGGAGCGGGAGGTCACCGGGGAGCTGTTTTTT
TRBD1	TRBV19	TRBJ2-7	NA	CAIRDRSSYEQYF	TGTGCCATCAGGGACAGGTCCTCCTACGAGCAGTACTTC
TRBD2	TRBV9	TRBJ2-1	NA	CASSPRTSGYNEQFF	TGTGCCAGCAGCCCCCGGACTAGCGGTTACAATGAGCAGTTCTTC
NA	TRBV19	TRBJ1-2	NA	CASSIKSPQITNGYTF	TGTGCCAGTAGTATCAAGTCCCCCCAGATTACTAATGGCTACACCTTC
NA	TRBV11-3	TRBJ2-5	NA	CASSLGMCWHHQETQYF	TGTGCCAGCAGCTTAGGGATGTGTTGGCACCACCAAGAGACCCAGTACTTC
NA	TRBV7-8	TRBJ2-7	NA	CASSSANHYEQYF	TGTGCCAGCAGCTCAGCCAACCACTACGAGCAGTACTTC
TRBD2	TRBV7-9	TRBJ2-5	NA	CASSGAGDGETQYF	TGTGCCAGCAGCGGAGCGGGAGACGGAGAGACCCAGTACTTC
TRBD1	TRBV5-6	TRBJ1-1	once	CASSSGGWTEAFF	TGTGCCAGCAGCTCAGGGGGGTGGACTGAAGCTTTCTTT